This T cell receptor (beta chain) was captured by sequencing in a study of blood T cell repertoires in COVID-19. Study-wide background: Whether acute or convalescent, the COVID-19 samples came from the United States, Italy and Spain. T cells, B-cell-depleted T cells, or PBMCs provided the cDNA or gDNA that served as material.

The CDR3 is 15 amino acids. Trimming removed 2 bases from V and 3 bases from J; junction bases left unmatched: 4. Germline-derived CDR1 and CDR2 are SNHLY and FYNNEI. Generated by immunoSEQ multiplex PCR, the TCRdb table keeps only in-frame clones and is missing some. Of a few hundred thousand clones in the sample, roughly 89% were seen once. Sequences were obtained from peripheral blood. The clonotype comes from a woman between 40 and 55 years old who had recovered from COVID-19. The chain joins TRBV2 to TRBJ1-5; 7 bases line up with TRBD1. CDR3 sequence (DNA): TGTGCCAGCAGTGAAACCAGGGGGTACAATCAGCCCCAGCATTTT. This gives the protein CASSETRGYNQPQHF.